This T cell receptor (beta chain) was obtained from a study of blood T cell repertoires in COVID-19. As for the study in general: Acute-phase and convalescent COVID-19 samples originated in the United States, Italy and Spain. The analysed material was cDNA or gDNA that came from T cells, B-cell-depleted T cells, or PBMCs.

Enrolled through a virtual design, the participants were between roughly 18 and 100 years of age and came from 24 US areas. The CDR3 runs 15 residues. Trimming removed 6 bases at V and 7 bases at J, with 16 bases between. Germline CDR1 reads KGHSH; CDR2 reads LQKENI. Sequencing used immunoSEQ multiplex PCR; TCRdb keeps in-frame clones, though not all of them. Of hundreds of thousands of clones in the sample, 75% to 90% are singletons; the top ten hold roughly 1.1%. This sequence joins TRBV18 and TRBJ1-6, with D hard to call. Sequencing was performed on PBMCs or T cells enriched from blood (not recorded which). The clonotype was recovered from a man between 25 and 39 years old who had recovered from COVID-19. The CDR3 nucleotides read TGTGCCAGCTCCGAACCGGGGAGTGGAAATTCACCCCTCCACTTT. Translation gives CASSEPGSGNSPLHF.